The TCR beta chain under discussion was sequenced for a study of blood T cell repertoires in COVID-19. As for the study in general: Acute and convalescent COVID-19 specimens originated in the United States, Italy and Spain.

CDR3 size: 17 residues. The ends lost 3 bases at V and 2 bases at J; junction bases unmatched: 6. CDR1 is ENHRY and CDR2 is SYGVKD in the germline V gene. The protocol was immunoSEQ multiplex PCR, while the TCRdb copy is restricted to in-frame clones and leaves out a portion. In the table there are roughly 220,000 clones, about 88% of which are singletons. The chain combines TRBV10-3 with TRBJ2-2; the match to TRBD2 covers 10 bases. The TCR was taken from a woman aged 45 to 65 with COVID-19, enrolled during active disease. The sample was peripheral blood. This CDR3 is CAISDPSSGGNTGELFF. For the CDR3, the DNA is TGTGCCATCAGTGACCCATCTAGCGGGGGAAACACCGGGGAGCTGTTTTTT.